This is a list of T cell receptor beta chains from one sample in a study of blood T cell repertoires in COVID-19. Using immunoSEQ multiplex PCR, the repertoire was profiled, and TCRdb retains in-frame clones only, with some absent. Altogether around 160,000 clones are present, 80% to 95% being singletons, with the ten largest covering around 2%. The material sequenced was peripheral blood. The source is a woman aged 60-75 years with COVID-19, enrolled during active disease. Each CDR3 is given with its conserved first and last residue. The D gene is left open where the match is weak. The size field is filled for only some rows; it gives once, few, many or a size class.

j_call clone_size d_call v_call cdr3_nt cdr3_aa
TRBJ1-3 . . TRBV7-9 TGTGCCAGCAGCATACCGACAGGAGTCTCTGGAAACACCATATATTTT CASSIPTGVSGNTIYF
TRBJ2-2 . . TRBV5-4 TGTGCCAGCAGCCTCCAGGGGAGGGTCACCGGGGAGCTGTTTTTT CASSLQGRVTGELFF
TRBJ1-2 . TRBD1 TRBV20-1 TGCAGTGCTGGTGACAGGGCCTACTATGGCTACACCTTC CSAGDRAYYGYTF
TRBJ1-4 . . TRBV2 TGTGCCAGCAGTAACAGGGTTTCCGAAAAACTGTTTTTT CASSNRVSEKLFF
TRBJ1-1 . TRBD1 TRBV5-4 TGTGCCAGCAGCTTGGAGATCGACAGGGGGCTAGGCACTGAAGCTTTCTTT CASSLEIDRGLGTEAFF
TRBJ1-5 once TRBD1 TRBV27 TGTGCCAGCAGCGCTTTGACAGGGCACAATCAGCCCCAGCATTTT CASSALTGHNQPQHF
TRBJ1-1 few . TRBV24-1 TGTGCCACCAGTGTCCAAAGGACAAACACTGAAGCTTTCTTT CATSVQRTNTEAFF
TRBJ1-2 . . TRBV5-8 TGTGCCGTCCAGCGAAATCTCGGGTTCGGCTACACCTTC CAVQRNLGFGYTF
TRBJ1-5 . TRBD1 TRBV11-2 TGTGCCAGCAGCCTAGGGACAGAGAATCAGCCCCAGCATTTT CASSLGTENQPQHF
TRBJ2-1 . TRBD1 TRBV30 TGTGCCTGGAGTGTACAGGGGGCGGGCGAGCAGTTCTTC CAWSVQGAGEQFF
TRBJ1-1 . . TRBV10-3 TGTGCCATCAGTGAACAGGGTGGCACTGAAGCTTTCTTT CAISEQGGTEAFF
TRBJ2-5 . . TRBV12-3/TRBV12-4 TGTGCCAGCAGTTTGTTCGGGACCCAGTACTTC CASSLFGTQYF
TRBJ1-1 once . TRBV7-9 TGTGCCAGCAGCATGGACTATATTAAAGCTTTCTTT CASSMDYIKAFF
TRBJ2-1 . . TRBV6-1 TGTGCCAGCAGTGAACAGGGACTCAACTACAATGAGCAGTTCTTC CASSEQGLNYNEQFF
TRBJ2-7 . TRBD1 TRBV6-5 TGTGCCAGCAGGTCGGACAGGGGTGCCCCCGGGCAGTACTTC CASRSDRGAPGQYF
TRBJ1-3 . . TRBV5-1 TGCGCCAGCAGGGATCGGGGAGCCGGAAACACCATATATTTT CASRDRGAGNTIYF
TRBJ1-2 once . TRBV5-1 TGCGCCAGCAGCCCGGATCAGGGGACGGACTATGGCTACACCTTC CASSPDQGTDYGYTF
TRBJ1-4 . . TRBV18 TGTGCCAGCTCACAGATTTCCCGCGGGGGGTCTAATGAAAAACTGTTTTTT CASSQISRGGSNEKLFF
TRBJ1-2 . . TRBV5-1 TGCGCCAGCAGCTTGGCCTATCATGTGTTCTACTATGGCTACACCTTC CASSLAYHVFYYGYTF
TRBJ1-4 . . TRBV7-9 TGTGCCAGCAGCTTCGTACAGAGTAATGAAAAACTGTTTTTT CASSFVQSNEKLFF
TRBJ1-1 . TRBD1 TRBV6-6 TGTGCCAGCAGTACCACACAGGGGGCGTCCACTGAAGCTTTCTTT CASSTTQGASTEAFF
TRBJ1-1 . . TRBV9 TGTGCCAGCAGCGTAGGTCTCATAGAGGGCCGAATAAAAATGAAGTTGAACACTGAAGCTTTCTTT CASSVGLIEGRIKMKLNTEAFF
TRBJ1-1 . TRBD1 TRBV2 TGTGCCAGCACTAGGGACAGAGACACTGAAGCTTTCTTT CASTRDRDTEAFF
TRBJ1-1 . . TRBV7-3 TGTGCCAGCAGCCGAGAACCGAACACTGAAGCTTTCTTT CASSREPNTEAFF
TRBJ1-4 . TRBD1 TRBV3-1/TRBV3-2 TGTGCCAGCAGCCAAGGGACAGGGTCTAATGAAAAACTGTTTTTT CASSQGTGSNEKLFF
TRBJ1-2 once . TRBV7-2 TGTGCCAGCAGCCGAACAGGGAAGGATGGCTACACCTTC CASSRTGKDGYTF
TRBJ2-7 once . TRBV6-4 TGTGCCAGCATCGCCCAGACTACTCCCTGGGGCGAGCAGTACTTC CASIAQTTPWGEQYF
TRBJ1-1 . . TRBV12-3/TRBV12-4 TGTGCCAGCAGCCGGACTCTTGAAGCTTTCTTT CASSRTLEAFF
TRBJ2-1 . . TRBV5-1 TGCGCCAGCAGCTGGCCCCGTCCAGGGTCCGACAATGAGCAGTTCTTC CASSWPRPGSDNEQFF
TRBJ1-1 . TRBD1 TRBV7-9 TGTGCCAGCAGCGGACAACAGGGGAGAGGCACTGAAGCTTTCTTT CASSGQQGRGTEAFF
TRBJ1-6 . TRBD1 TRBV19 TGTGCCTCAAGAGGGACAGGACAGTCACCCCTCCACTTT CASRGTGQSPLHF
TRBJ1-1 once . TRBV6-5 TGTGCCAGCAGTTATGTCAGGGGAATGTTTAACACTGAAGCTTTCTTT CASSYVRGMFNTEAFF
TRBJ2-1 . . TRBV7-9 TGTGCCAGCGGGGCTGCAGGACCCTCTTACAATGAGCAGTTCTTC CASGAAGPSYNEQFF
TRBJ1-2 . TRBD1 TRBV18 TGTGCCAGCTCACCACCGGGAACAGGGGGCGCCGATGGCTACACCTTC CASSPPGTGGADGYTF
TRBJ2-5 . TRBD2 TRBV2 TGTGCCAGCACCCTAGCGGGGGTACTTCCAGAGACCCAGTACTTC CASTLAGVLPETQYF
TRBJ1-1 once TRBD1 TRBV5-1 TGCGCCAGCAGCTTGGGACGGGGACAGAGCGCTGAAGCTTTCTTT CASSLGRGQSAEAFF
TRBJ1-5 once . TRBV9 TGTGCCAGCAGCGTAGTCTACCCGGACAATTGCAATCAGCCCCAGCATTTT CASSVVYPDNCNQPQHF
TRBJ2-2 . TRBD1 TRBV29-1 TGCAGCGCAAGGACAGGGGGTGCCGGGGAGCTGTTTTTT CSARTGGAGELFF
TRBJ2-2 . . TRBV7-2 TGTGCCAGCAGCTTAGAATCAGGGGCCTCTACCGGGGAGCTGTTTTTT CASSLESGASTGELFF
TRBJ1-5 . . TRBV3-1/TRBV3-2 TGTGCCAGCAGCCAAGATTCGGGTAATCAGCCCCAGCATTTT CASSQDSGNQPQHF
TRBJ1-1 . . TRBV6-5 TGTGCCAGTACGCGGGGGGCGTTCGCTGAAGCTTTCTTT CASTRGAFAEAFF
TRBJ1-4 . . TRBV14 TGTGCCAGCAGCCAGGGGCGTTTTCGGGAAAAACTGTTTTTT CASSQGRFREKLFF
TRBJ2-1 . TRBD1 TRBV6-2/TRBV6-3 TGTGCCAGCAGTTCCGACAGGGGCTGGCAGGGGATTTGGAATGAGCAGTTCTTC CASSSDRGWQGIWNEQFF
TRBJ1-1 . TRBD1 TRBV19 TGTGCCAGTAGTCCACGGACAGGGGTGAACACTGAAGCTTTCTTT CASSPRTGVNTEAFF
TRBJ1-1 . TRBD1 TRBV12-3/TRBV12-4 TGTGCCAGCAGGACGACAGGGGGCACTGAAGCTTTCTTT CASRTTGGTEAFF
TRBJ2-2 . TRBD1 TRBV3-1/TRBV3-2 TGTGCCAGCAGCCTAGGGACAGGGGGATCCACCGGGGAGCTGTTTTTT CASSLGTGGSTGELFF
TRBJ1-1 . TRBD1 TRBV6-5 TGTGCCAGCAGTTACTCGGACAGGGGAATTCCTGAAGCTTTCTTT CASSYSDRGIPEAFF
TRBJ1-2 . TRBD1 TRBV7-2 TGTGCCAGCAGCTTAGAAAGGACAGGGGTGGTGGGCTATGGCTACACCTTC CASSLERTGVVGYGYTF
TRBJ1-2 . . TRBV7-9 TGTGCCAGCAGCTCCGGGGTGTCCTATGGCTACACCTTC CASSSGVSYGYTF
TRBJ1-1 . TRBD1 TRBV3-1/TRBV3-2 TGTGCCAGCAGCCCCGGGACAGCCCCGGACACTGAAGCTTTCTTT CASSPGTAPDTEAFF